This record covers a single T cell receptor beta chain. V dropped 1 base and J dropped 8 bases, with 14 bases sitting between them. Germline V CDR1 and CDR2: SEHNR, FQNEAQ (reference sequence). There are 15 residues in the CDR3. The data were taken from a study of T cell changes during pregnancy in multiple sclerosis. TCRdb's table, derived via immunoSEQ multiplex PCR, lists solely in-frame clones and lacks some. In the table there are under 40,000 clones, 85% to 95% of which are singletons. The sequencing here drew on CD4+ T cells from peripheral blood mononuclear cells, taken in the third trimester of pregnancy. The TCR originated in a female donor in good health, enrolled as a control in a pregnancy study. V is TRBV7-9 and J is TRBJ1-4; TRBD1 might be the D (6 bases). CDR3 DNA: TGTGCCAGCAGCTTAGAAGGGGGAATGGGCGAAAAACTGTTTTTT. Its protein is CASSLEGGMGEKLFF.